The source of this T cell receptor (beta chain) is a study of identifying expanded T cells in peripheral blood. Study results and caveats: Across healthy donors, higher total template counts meant significantly greater approximately 2-week count variance.

On this clone itself: Its antigen is still unknown.

Germline assignment: CDR1 LNHDA and CDR2 SQIVND (reference sequence). This CDR3 contains 15 residues. The V gene end was trimmed by 3 bases and the J gene end by 5 bases; junction bases not matched to a gene: 8. TCRdb's table, derived via immunoSEQ multiplex PCR, lists solely in-frame clones and lacks some. The sample has roughly 130,000 clones; 65% to 90% are singletons. Material: blood. The source of this sequence is a person aged 18-69 years in good health. The rearrangement links TRBV19 to TRBJ2-7; 9 positions match TRBD2. CDR3 nucleotides: TGTGCCAGTAGTATTCGCCTAGCGGGAATCAACGAGCAGTACTTC. Amino acids: CASSIRLAGINEQYF.